The 10 T cell receptor beta chains below were found in one sample sequenced in a study of T cells in Graves' hyperthyroidism and ophthalmopathy. RNA transcripts provided the source from which TCR beta CDR3 regions were amplified. First-round RT-PCR of the TCR CDR3 relied on the HTBI primer set. TCRdb processed the multiplex PCR reads anew with MiXCR; each CDR3 protein has one entry. This repertoire shows around 380,000 distinct CDR3 sequences, around an eighth found once; its top ten account for less than 25%. The specimen sequenced was blood. The receptors stem from a man aged 25-40 years with Graves' hyperthyroidism that later progressed to Graves' ophthalmopathy.

In this sample, this clonotype turned up a few times. The rearrangement joins TRBV20-1 to TRBJ1-5, with D maybe TRBD1 (6 bases). The V gene lost 6 bases and the J gene lost 4 bases, with 10 bases spanning the gap. In germline, CDR1 is DFQATT, CDR2 SNEGSKA (reference sequence). The CDR3 is 12 residues long. The CDR3 region has the DNA TGCAGTGCAGCCGACAGGAATCAGCCCCAGCATTTT. This sequence encodes CSAADRNQPQHF.

This clonotype was observed many times. This rearrangement joins TRBV7-8 to TRBJ2-1; D may be TRBD1 or TRBD2 (8 bases each). Trimming stripped 5 bases from V and 8 bases from J, with 22 bases between. Per the germline V gene, CDR1 is SGHVS and CDR2 is FQNEAQ. The CDR3 contains 16 residues. The CDR3 region is CASSPQGARGGYEQFF. The CDR3 nucleotides are TGTGCCAGCAGCCCCCAGGGGGCTCGGGGGGGCTATGAGCAGTTCTTC.

Many counts were recorded for this clonotype. The V and J genes are TRBV7-9 and TRBJ1-2; possibly TRBD1 for D (5 bases). Germline CDR1 is SEHNR and CDR2 is FQNEAQ (reference sequence). Trimming pared 3 bases from V and 4 bases from J, leaving 15 bases between. The CDR3 spans 15 residues. DNA for the CDR3: TGTGCCAGCAGCTTCTACCGGGACGGATTCTATGGCTACACCTTC. Its translation: CASSFYRDGFYGYTF.

This clonotype was picked up many times. The chain has TRBV5-1 and TRBJ1-1; tentative D call: TRBD1 (5 bases). The CDR3 loop spans 15 amino acids. The V end lost 1 base, the J end lost 2 bases, and 12 bases lay between the germline ends. Germline V gene sequence: CDR1 SGHRS, CDR2 YFSETQ. CDR3: CASSLSGQPNTEAFF. CDR3 bases: TGCGCCAGCAGCTTGTCGGGGCAGCCTAACACTGAAGCTTTCTTT.

The J gene is TRBJ2-1, the V gene TRBV4-1; 9 bases are shared with TRBD1. This CDR3 region has 17 residues. Trimming removed 4 bases from V and 8 bases from J; junction bases left unmatched: 15. Germline V lookup: CDR1 MGHRA, CDR2 YSYEKL. CDR3 bases: TGCGCCAGCAGCCCTCGACAGGGGGGGGATTTGGCGTATGAGCAGTTCTTC. This codes for CASSPRQGGDLAYEQFF.

This chain links TRBV20-1 with TRBJ2-3, with 9 bases lining up with TRBD1. Trimming took 6 bases from V and 4 from J; bases not matched to a gene: 11. The CDR3 extends over 15 amino acids. Germline V gene lookup returns CDR1 DFQATT and CDR2 SNEGSKA (reference sequence). CDR3 nucleotide sequence: TGCAGTGCCGAACCGGGACAGGGACGCCCAGATACGCAGTATTTT. Its translation: CSAEPGQGRPDTQYF.

This clonotype was observed many times. The rearrangement joins TRBV4-2 to TRBJ2-5; 10 nucleotides match TRBD1. Per the germline V gene, CDR1 is LGHNA and CDR2 is YNFKEQ. V dropped 0 bases and J dropped 5; count of bases not matched to a gene: 9. The CDR3 totals 17 residues. DNA for the CDR3: TGTGCCAGCAGCCAAGATACCGGGACAGGGGCGCGGGAGACCCAGTACTTC. It encodes CASSQDTGTGARETQYF.

This clonotype was picked up many times. The rearrangement joins TRBV7-3 to TRBJ2-1; no firm D call. The V end lost 0 bases, the J end lost 5 bases, and 5 bases lay between the germline ends. CDR3 length: 13 amino acids. The V gene's germline CDR1 is SGHTA and CDR2 FQGTGA. CDR3 nucleotide sequence: TGTGCCAGCAGCTTAACGCAAAACAATGAGCAGTTCTTC. It is translated as CASSLTQNNEQFF.

This clonotype appeared a few times. The chain couples TRBV24-1 to TRBJ2-2; D might be TRBD1 (5 bases). V shed 8 bases and J shed 0 bases, with 9 bases lying between them. Germline CDR1 and CDR2: KGHDR and SFDVKD. The CDR3 covers 14 residues. CDR3 protein: CATMSGSNTGELFF. In DNA form, the CDR3 reads TGTGCCACCATGTCAGGGTCGAACACCGGGGAGCTGTTTTTT.

Many counts were recorded for this clonotype. The rearrangement joins TRBV7-3 to TRBJ1-2; 9 bases map to TRBD1. V lost 5 bases to trimming and J lost 8 bases; unmatched junction nucleotides: 9. The CDR3 contains 14 residues. From germline, CDR1 is SGHTA and CDR2 FQGTGA. CDR3 amino acids: CASSPGQGGMGYTF. CDR3 nucleotides: TGTGCCAGCAGCCCGGGACAGGGAGGCATGGGCTACACCTTC.